The 6 T cell receptor beta chains below all came from one sample that was sequenced in a study of control samples from healthy donors and cancer patients. TCRdb's copy holds only in-frame clones and misses some; the assay was immunoSEQ multiplex PCR. Among 150,000 to 200,000 clones listed, about 86% were seen once. Sequences were obtained from blood. These receptors were collected from a woman younger than 45 in good health.

V usage is TRBV6-1 and J usage is TRBJ1-6; 10 bases match TRBD1. V gave up 3 bases and J gave up 4 bases; unmatched junction bases: 9. Per germline, CDR1 MNHNS and CDR2 SASEGT. The CDR3 is 18 residues long. The CDR3 sequence: CASSDRDRGLGYNSPLHF. CDR3 in DNA: TGTGCCAGCAGTGACAGGGACAGGGGTTTAGGATATAATTCACCCCTCCACTTT.

The chain links TRBV29-1 to TRBJ2-2, with TRBD2 identical over 8 bases. The trim removed 6 bases at V and 6 bases at J, leaving 9 bases unmatched. The CDR3 contains 14 residues. Looked up from germline, CDR1 is SQVTM and CDR2 is ANQGSEA. The DNA of the CDR3 is TGCAGCGTGAGCGGGGGACGGTACCCCGGGGAGCTGTTTTTT. It codes for CSVSGGRYPGELFF.

V usage is TRBV27 and J usage is TRBJ2-7; D is perhaps TRBD2 (5 bases). CDR3 size: 12 residues. The germline CDR1 and CDR2 sequences are MNHEY and SMNVEV (reference sequence). Trimming shortened V by 4 bases and J by 7 bases, and 11 bases separated the two germline ends. CDR3 nucleotide sequence: TGTGCCAGCAGTTCGCGGGTCGGGGAGCAGTACTTC. It yields the protein CASSSRVGEQYF.

The chain combines TRBV4-2 with TRBJ2-1; D is uncertain. CDR3 size: 17 residues. Germline V gene lookup returns CDR1 LGHNA and CDR2 YNFKEQ. Trimming left V 1 base short and J 0 bases short, with 13 bases between. The DNA of the CDR3 is TGTGCCAGCAGCCAAGTCGGTCTTCATAGCTCCTACAATGAGCAGTTCTTC. Translating it yields CASSQVGLHSSYNEQFF.

The chain links TRBV5-1 to TRBJ2-5; 7 nucleotides agree with TRBD1. V lost 4 bases, J lost 2 bases, and 8 bases stayed unmatched. CDR3 length equals 15 residues. Per germline, CDR1 SGHRS and CDR2 YFSETQ. The CDR3 sequence is CASSADRVGQETQYF. As DNA, the CDR3 is TGCGCCAGCAGCGCCGACAGGGTTGGGCAAGAGACCCAGTACTTC.

V usage is TRBV7-8 and J usage is TRBJ2-5; D remains unclear. The CDR3 extends over 12 amino acids. Looked up from germline, CDR1 is SGHVS and CDR2 is FQNEAQ. The V end lost 4 bases, the J end lost 7 bases, and 10 bases lay between the germline ends. In nucleotides, the CDR3 is TGTGCCAGCAGCTCCGCCATTGGGACCCAGTACTTC. It encodes CASSSAIGTQYF.